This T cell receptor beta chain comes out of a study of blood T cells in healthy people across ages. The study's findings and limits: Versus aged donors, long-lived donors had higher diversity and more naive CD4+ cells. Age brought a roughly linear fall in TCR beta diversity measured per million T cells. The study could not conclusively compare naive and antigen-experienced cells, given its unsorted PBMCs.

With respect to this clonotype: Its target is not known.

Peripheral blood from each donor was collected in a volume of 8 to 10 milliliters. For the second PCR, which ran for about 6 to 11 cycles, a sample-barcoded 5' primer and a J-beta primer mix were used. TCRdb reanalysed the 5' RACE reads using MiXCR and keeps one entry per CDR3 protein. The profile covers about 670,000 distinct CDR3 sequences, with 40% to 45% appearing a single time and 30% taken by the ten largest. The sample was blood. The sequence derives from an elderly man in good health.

CDR3 sequence reads: CASSSPGRRELFF. The CDR3 nucleotides read TGTGCCAGCAGTTCCCCGGGACGTCGGGAGCTGTTTTTT. The chain couples TRBV28 to TRBJ2-2, with D perhaps assigned TRBD1 or TRBD2 (5 bases each). The V end was cut by 4 bases, the J end by 9 bases, with 12 bases between. Germline loops: CDR1 MDHEN, CDR2 SYDVKM. The CDR3 loop spans 13 amino acids.